The rows below give T cell receptor beta chains drawn from one sample of a study of blood T cell repertoires in COVID-19. Profiled with immunoSEQ multiplex PCR; TCRdb holds only in-frame clones, not every one. The table records some 150,000 clones, about four fifths of them present only once. Sequencing was carried out using PBMCs or T cells enriched from blood (not recorded which). Source of these receptors: a woman between 50 and 59 years old who had been exposed to COVID-19. CDR3s include the opening cysteine and the closing phenylalanine or tryptophan. Fields, in order: V gene, D gene, clone size, J gene, CDR3 DNA, CDR3 protein. The D gene is left open where the match is weak. Where a row states a size, it is once, few, many or the class of an expanded clone; other rows omit it.

TRBV27	TRBD1	.	TRBJ1-5	TGTGCCAGCAGTTTAAACCAAGGACAGGGGAATCAGCCCCAGCATTTT	CASSLNQGQGNQPQHF
TRBV6-5	TRBD1	once	TRBJ1-3	TGTGCCAGCACCCTGACAGGGTACTCTGGAAACACCATATATTTT	CASTLTGYSGNTIYF
TRBV7-2	TRBD2	.	TRBJ2-3	TGTGCCAGCAGTACTAGCGGGGAGGCAGATACGCAGTATTTT	CASSTSGEADTQYF
TRBV19	TRBD1	few	TRBJ1-3	TGTGCCAGTAGTATTGGGGCAGGGGGCGTCGGTTCTGGAAACACCATATATTTT	CASSIGAGGVGSGNTIYF
TRBV19	.	.	TRBJ2-7	TGTGCCAGTAGTTACAGCAAGACCTCCTACGAGCAGTACTTC	CASSYSKTSYEQYF
TRBV5-4	.	.	TRBJ1-2	TGTGCCAGCAGGGCAGGGGCTAACTATGGCTACACCTTC	CASRAGANYGYTF
TRBV7-2	TRBD1	.	TRBJ2-7	TGTGCCAGCAGGCGACAGGGGCGCGAGCAGTACTTC	CASRRQGREQYF
TRBV7-6	TRBD2	.	TRBJ2-2	TGTGCCAGCAGCTTTCTGGGCCCGACTAGCGGGAACACCGGGGAGCTGTTTTTT	CASSFLGPTSGNTGELFF
TRBV14	TRBD1	.	TRBJ1-1	TGTGCCAGCAGCCAAGCTGCAGGGGGAGCTTTCTTT	CASSQAAGGAFF
TRBV10-2	.	once	TRBJ2-3	TGCGCCAGCAGCCTAGCGGATACGCAGTATTTT	CASSLADTQYF
TRBV6-5	TRBD2	.	TRBJ2-1	TGTGCCAGCAGTTGGACTAGATGGAATGAGCAGTTCTTC	CASSWTRWNEQFF
TRBV9	TRBD2	.	TRBJ2-2	TGTGCCAGCAGCGTAGCCCCGGGACTAGCGTCAACCGGGGAGCTGTTTTTT	CASSVAPGLASTGELFF
TRBV10-3	.	once	TRBJ2-3	TGTGCCATCAGTTTCGGACAGGGAGGGAGCACAGATACGCAGTATTTT	CAISFGQGGSTDTQYF
TRBV12-5	.	.	TRBJ2-1	TGTGCTAGTCAAGAACGGGGTGGGAGTGGAGAGCAGTTCTTC	CASQERGGSGEQFF
TRBV13	TRBD1	.	TRBJ1-4	TGTGCCAGCAGCACCACAGAAGACAGGGGGCGGAGTGAAAAACTGTTTTTT	CASSTTEDRGRSEKLFF
TRBV7-2	.	.	TRBJ1-3	TGTGCCAGCAGCTTAGCAGGGGTCAGCTCTGGAAACACCATATATTTT	CASSLAGVSSGNTIYF
TRBV25-1	TRBD1	.	TRBJ1-2	TGTGCCAGCAGTGGGGGGACAGGGTTAAAAATTGCCTTC	CASSGGTGLKIAF
TRBV24-1	.	.	TRBJ2-6	TGTGCCACCAGTGGACTCAACTCTGGGGCCAACGTCCTGACTTTC	CATSGLNSGANVLTF
TRBV9	TRBD2	.	TRBJ2-7	TGTGCCAGCAGCCCCAGCGGGAGGGACGAGCGGCAGTACTTC	CASSPSGRDERQYF
TRBV15	TRBD2	.	TRBJ2-7	TGTGCCACCAGCAGAGAGCGCGGGAGTGCCTACGAGCAGTACTTC	CATSRERGSAYEQYF
TRBV7-9	TRBD2	.	TRBJ2-2	TGTGCCAGCAGCTTCCCCCTGCGGGGGACCGGGGAGCTGTTTTTT	CASSFPLRGTGELFF
TRBV7-2	.	.	TRBJ1-2	TGTGCCAGCAGCCCCGGGGGAGACTATGGCTACACCTTC	CASSPGGDYGYTF
TRBV6-5	.	.	TRBJ2-7	TGTGCCAGCAGTTACTCGACAACAGGTTCCTACGAGCAGTACTTC	CASSYSTTGSYEQYF
TRBV27	TRBD1	once	TRBJ2-7	TGTGCCAGCAGTCGAGAAAGGGGGCGCCGATCTTCCATTACCTACGAGCAGTACTTC	CASSRERGRRSSITYEQYF
TRBV28	TRBD2	.	TRBJ2-7	TGTGCCAGCAGTTTCGGCGGGAGTCCCTACGAGCAGTACTTC	CASSFGGSPYEQYF